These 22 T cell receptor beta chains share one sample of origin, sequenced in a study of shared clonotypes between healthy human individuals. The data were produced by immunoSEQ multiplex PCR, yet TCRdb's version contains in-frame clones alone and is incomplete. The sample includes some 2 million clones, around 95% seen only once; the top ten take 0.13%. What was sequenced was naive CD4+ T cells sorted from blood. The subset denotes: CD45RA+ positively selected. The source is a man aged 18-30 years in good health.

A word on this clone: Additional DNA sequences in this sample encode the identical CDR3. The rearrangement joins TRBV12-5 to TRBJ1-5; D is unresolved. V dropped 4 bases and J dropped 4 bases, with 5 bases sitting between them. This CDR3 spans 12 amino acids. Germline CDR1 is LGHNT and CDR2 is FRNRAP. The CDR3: CASGWGNQPQHF. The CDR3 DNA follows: TGTGCTAGTGGTTGGGGTAATCAGCCCCAGCATTTT.

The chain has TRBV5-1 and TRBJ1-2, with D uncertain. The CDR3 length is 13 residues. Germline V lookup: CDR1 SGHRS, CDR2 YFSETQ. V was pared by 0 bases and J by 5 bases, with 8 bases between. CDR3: CASSLDQRYGYTF. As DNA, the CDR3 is TGCGCCAGCAGCTTGGATCAGAGGTATGGCTACACCTTC.

CDR3 residues: CASAKGGRGPSEKLFF. The CDR3 DNA sequence: TGTGCCAGCGCCAAGGGTGGCCGGGGGCCGTCGGAAAAACTGTTTTTT. The rearrangement joins TRBV25-1 to TRBJ1-4, with D perhaps TRBD1 (6 bases). V lost 8 bases and J 8 bases, leaving 24 bases between the germline ends. Germline CDR1 reads MGHDK; CDR2 reads SYGVNS. The CDR3 covers 16 residues.

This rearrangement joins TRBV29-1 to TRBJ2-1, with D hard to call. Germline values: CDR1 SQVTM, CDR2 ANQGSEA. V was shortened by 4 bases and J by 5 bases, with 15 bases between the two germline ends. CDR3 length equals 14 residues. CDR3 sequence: CSVVRADKNNEQFF. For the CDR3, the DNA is TGCAGCGTTGTCCGGGCCGACAAGAACAATGAGCAGTTCTTC.

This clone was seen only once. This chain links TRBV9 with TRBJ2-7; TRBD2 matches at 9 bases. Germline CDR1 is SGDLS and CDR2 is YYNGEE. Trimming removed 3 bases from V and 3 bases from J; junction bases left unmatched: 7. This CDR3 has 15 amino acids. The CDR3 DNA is TGTGCCAGCAGCGAAGCAAGCGGGGGGTTCTACGAGCAGTACTTC. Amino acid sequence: CASSEASGGFYEQYF.

In DNA, the CDR3 is TGTGCCAGCAGTCCCCCAGTCTCTCTGGCCTACGAGCAGTACTTC. Protein product: CASSPPVSLAYEQYF. The chain uses TRBV28 and TRBJ2-7; D is ambiguous. Trimming removed 5 bases from V and 2 bases from J, with 16 bases in between. Per the germline V gene, CDR1 is MDHEN and CDR2 is SYDVKM. The CDR3 length is 15 residues.

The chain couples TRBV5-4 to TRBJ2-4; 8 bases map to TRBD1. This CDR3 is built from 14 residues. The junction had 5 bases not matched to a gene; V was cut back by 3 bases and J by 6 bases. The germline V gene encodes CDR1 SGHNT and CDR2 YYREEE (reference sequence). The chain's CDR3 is CASSSGGEGNIQYF. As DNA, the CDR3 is TGTGCCAGCAGCTCAGGGGGCGAGGGAAACATTCAGTACTTC.

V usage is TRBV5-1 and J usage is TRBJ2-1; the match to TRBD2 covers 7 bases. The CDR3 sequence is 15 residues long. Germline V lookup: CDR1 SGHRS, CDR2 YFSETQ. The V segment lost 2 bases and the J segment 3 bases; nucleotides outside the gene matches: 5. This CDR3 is CASSFGGTIYNEQFF. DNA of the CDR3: TGCGCCAGCAGCTTCGGGGGGACGATCTACAATGAGCAGTTCTTC.

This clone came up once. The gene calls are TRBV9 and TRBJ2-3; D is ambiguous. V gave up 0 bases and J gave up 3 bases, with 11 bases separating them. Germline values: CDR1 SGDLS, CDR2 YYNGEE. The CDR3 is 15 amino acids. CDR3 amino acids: CASSVVDSSTDTQYF. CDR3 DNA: TGTGCCAGCAGCGTAGTTGATAGTTCGACAGATACGCAGTATTTT.

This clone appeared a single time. CDR3 nucleotides: TGTGCCTGGAGTGTAGGCCAGGCTTTCGGAAACACCATATATTTT. This sequence encodes CAWSVGQAFGNTIYF. The chain has TRBV30 and TRBJ1-3, with D unclear. CDR1 and CDR2 (germline): GTSNPN, SVGIG (reference sequence). V lost 0 bases, J lost 4 bases, and 13 bases lay in between. The CDR3 covers 15 residues.

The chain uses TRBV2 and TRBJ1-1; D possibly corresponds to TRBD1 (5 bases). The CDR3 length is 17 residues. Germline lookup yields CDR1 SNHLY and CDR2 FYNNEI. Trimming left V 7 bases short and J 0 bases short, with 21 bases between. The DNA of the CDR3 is TGTGCCAGCACCTCGGGCCTCTTGGGGGTGATGAACACTGAAGCTTTCTTT. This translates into CASTSGLLGVMNTEAFF. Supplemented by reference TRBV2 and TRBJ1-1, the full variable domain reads EPEVTQTPSHQVTQMGQEVILRCVPISNHLYFYWYRQILGQKVEFLVSFYNNEISEKSEIFDDQFSVERPDGSNFTLKIRSTKLEDSAMYFCASTSGLLGVMNTEAFFGQGTRLTVV.

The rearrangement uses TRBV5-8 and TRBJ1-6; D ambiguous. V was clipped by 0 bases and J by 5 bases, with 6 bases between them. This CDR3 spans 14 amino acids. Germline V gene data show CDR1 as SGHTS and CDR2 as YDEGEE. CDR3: CASSLVWDNSPLHF. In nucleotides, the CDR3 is TGTGCCAGCAGCTTGGTATGGGATAATTCACCCCTCCACTTT. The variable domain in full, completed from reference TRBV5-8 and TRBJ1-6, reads EAGVTQSPTHLIKTRGQQATLRCSPISGHTSVYWYQQALGLGLQFLLWYDEGEERNRGNFPPRFSGRQFPNYSSELNVNALELEDSALYLCASSLVWDNSPLHFGNGTRLTVT.

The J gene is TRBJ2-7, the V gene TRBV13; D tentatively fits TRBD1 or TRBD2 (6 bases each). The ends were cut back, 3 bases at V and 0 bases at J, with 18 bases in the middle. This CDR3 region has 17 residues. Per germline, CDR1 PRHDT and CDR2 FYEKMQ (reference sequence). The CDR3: CASSFLGGGTSSYEQYF. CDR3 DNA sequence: TGTGCCAGCAGCTTCCTTGGGGGCGGGACCAGCTCCTACGAGCAGTACTTC.

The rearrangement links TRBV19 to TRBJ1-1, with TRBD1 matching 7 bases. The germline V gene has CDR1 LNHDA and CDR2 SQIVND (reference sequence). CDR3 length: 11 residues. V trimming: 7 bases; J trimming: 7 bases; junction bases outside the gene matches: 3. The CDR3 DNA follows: TGTGCCAGTAACAGGGGAGGTGAAGCTTTCTTT. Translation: CASNRGGEAFF.

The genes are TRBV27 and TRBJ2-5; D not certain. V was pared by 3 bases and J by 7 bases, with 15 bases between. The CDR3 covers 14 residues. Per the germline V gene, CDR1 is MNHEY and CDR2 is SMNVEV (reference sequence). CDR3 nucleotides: TGTGCCAGCAGTTTTTCTAGGGCGGTGGGGACCCAGTACTTC. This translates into CASSFSRAVGTQYF.

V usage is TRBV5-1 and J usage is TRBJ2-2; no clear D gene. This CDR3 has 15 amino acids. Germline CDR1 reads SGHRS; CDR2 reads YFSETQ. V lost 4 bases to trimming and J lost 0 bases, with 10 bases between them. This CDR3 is CASSLSRANTGELFF. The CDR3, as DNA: TGCGCCAGCAGCCTGAGCCGGGCGAACACCGGGGAGCTGTTTTTT.

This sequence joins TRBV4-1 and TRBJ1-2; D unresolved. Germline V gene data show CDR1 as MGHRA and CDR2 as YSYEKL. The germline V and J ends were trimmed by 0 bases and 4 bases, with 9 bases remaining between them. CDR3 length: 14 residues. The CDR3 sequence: CASSQDSDGYGYTF. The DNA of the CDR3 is TGCGCCAGCAGCCAAGATTCGGATGGCTATGGCTACACCTTC.

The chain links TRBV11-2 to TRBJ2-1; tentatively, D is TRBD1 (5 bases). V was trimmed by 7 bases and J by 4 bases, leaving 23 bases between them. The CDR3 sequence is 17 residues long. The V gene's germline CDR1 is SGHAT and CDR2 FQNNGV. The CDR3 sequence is CASNAYSQVLKYNEQFF. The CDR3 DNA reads TGTGCCAGCAACGCATATTCACAGGTCTTGAAATACAATGAGCAGTTCTTC.

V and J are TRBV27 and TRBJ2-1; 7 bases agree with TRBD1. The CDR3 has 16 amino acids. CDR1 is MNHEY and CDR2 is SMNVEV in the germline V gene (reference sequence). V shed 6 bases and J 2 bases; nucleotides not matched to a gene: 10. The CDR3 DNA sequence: TGTGCCAGCAGCCAGAACAGGGGCGTTACCTACAATGAGCAGTTCTTC. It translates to CASSQNRGVTYNEQFF.

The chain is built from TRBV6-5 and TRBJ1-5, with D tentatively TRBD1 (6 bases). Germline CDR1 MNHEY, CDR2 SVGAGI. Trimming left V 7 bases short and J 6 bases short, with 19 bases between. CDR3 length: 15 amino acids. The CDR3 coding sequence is TGTGCCAGCAAAGCGGGGGCAGGGGAGCGTCAGCCCCAGCATTTT. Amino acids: CASKAGAGERQPQHF.

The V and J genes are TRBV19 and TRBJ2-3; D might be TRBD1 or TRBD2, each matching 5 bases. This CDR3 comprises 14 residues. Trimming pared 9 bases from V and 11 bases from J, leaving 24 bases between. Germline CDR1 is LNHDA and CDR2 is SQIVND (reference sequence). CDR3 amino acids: CASRTEGSPAQQYF. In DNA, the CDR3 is TGTGCCAGCAGGACTGAGGGGTCTCCAGCTCAGCAGTATTTT.

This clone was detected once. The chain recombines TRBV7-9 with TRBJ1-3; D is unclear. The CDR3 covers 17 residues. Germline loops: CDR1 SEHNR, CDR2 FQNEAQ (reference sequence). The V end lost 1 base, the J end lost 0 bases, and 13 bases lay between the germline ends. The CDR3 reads CASSLGGWESSGNTIYF. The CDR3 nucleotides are TGTGCCAGCAGCTTAGGGGGATGGGAGAGCTCTGGAAACACCATATATTTT.